The 23 T cell receptor beta chains below come from one sample, sequenced in a study of cytomegalovirus exposure and HLA in healthy donors. Data came from immunoSEQ multiplex PCR; TCRdb stores just in-frame clones and leaves some out. The sample yields 150,000 to 200,000 clones, almost 85% seen once. The sequenced sample consisted of PBMCs. These TCRs come from a man aged 30 to 45 in good health and CMV-seropositive.

A note on this clone: This sample includes further DNA sequences coding for the same CDR3. The chain has TRBV28 and TRBJ1-1; TRBD1 agrees at 8 bases. Per germline, CDR1 MDHEN and CDR2 SYDVKM. The CDR3 contains 14 residues. V shed 2 bases, J shed 5 bases, and the junction held 4 bases outside the gene matches. This chain's CDR3 is CASSLQGALTEAFF. Written as DNA, the CDR3 is TGTGCCAGCAGTTTACAGGGGGCTTTAACTGAAGCTTTCTTT.

J is TRBJ2-1 and V is TRBV11-3, with 11 bases fitting TRBD2. With 1 base clipped from V and 8 bases from J, the junction kept 4 bases outside the gene matches. Germline CDR1 SGHNT, CDR2 YENEEA. CDR3 length: 15 residues. CDR3 nucleotides: TGTGCCAGCAGCTTAGCTGTTAGCGGGAGGGATGAGCAGTTCTTC. Translation: CASSLAVSGRDEQFF. The full variable domain, rest sourced from reference TRBV11-3 and TRBJ2-1, is EAGVVQSPRYKIIEKKQPVAFWCNPISGHNTLYWYLQNLGQGPELLIRYENEEAVDDSQLPKDRFSAERLKGVDSTLKIQPAELGDSAVYLCASSLAVSGRDEQFFGPGTRLTVL.

The V call is TRBV10-3, the J call TRBJ2-1; 10 bases agree with TRBD2. This CDR3 spans 16 amino acids. V lost 7 bases and J lost 7; bases outside the gene matches: 13. Germline V gene lookup returns CDR1 ENHRY and CDR2 SYGVKD. This CDR3 is CAITLGAGGPGNEQFF. The DNA for the CDR3 is TGTGCCATCACTCTTGGAGCGGGGGGGCCTGGGAATGAGCAGTTCTTC.

This clone was recorded once. The chain uses TRBV29-1 and TRBJ2-6; 11 bases are a match to TRBD1. The CDR3 length is 16 residues. V trimming: 6 bases; J trimming: 0 bases; junction bases outside the gene matches: 4. Per the germline V gene, CDR1 is SQVTM and CDR2 is ANQGSEA. The CDR3 region has the DNA TGCAGCGTACCGGGACAGGGGGACTCTGGGGCCAACGTCCTGACTTTC. Residues: CSVPGQGDSGANVLTF.

The chain combines TRBV4-2 with TRBJ1-1; D possibly corresponds to TRBD1 (5 bases). Trimming shortened V by 2 bases and J by 7 bases, and 14 bases separated the two germline ends. This CDR3 comprises 14 residues. Germline V gives CDR1 LGHNA, CDR2 YNFKEQ. The CDR3 sequence is CASSQPAGGSEAFF. The CDR3 nucleotides read TGTGCCAGCAGCCAACCTGCGGGGGGGAGTGAAGCTTTCTTT.

V usage is TRBV2 and J usage is TRBJ2-5; TRBD1 matches 9 bases. Germline trimming cut 4 bases from V and 4 bases from J; bases unmatched to any gene: 4. The germline V gene has CDR1 SNHLY and CDR2 FYNNEI. The CDR3 covers 14 residues. CDR3 protein: CASSVDRGLETQYF. The DNA for the CDR3 is TGTGCCAGCAGTGTTGACAGGGGGTTAGAGACCCAGTACTTC.

The chain is built from TRBV19 and TRBJ1-3; TRBD1 matches 8 bases. V was clipped by 3 bases and J by 6 bases; unmatched bases: 10. Per the germline V gene, CDR1 is LNHDA and CDR2 is SQIVND (reference sequence). The CDR3 is made up of 16 amino acids. Written as DNA, the CDR3 is TGTGCCAGTAGTATCCTGGGCCCGACAGGGGAAAACACCATATATTTT. This translates into CASSILGPTGENTIYF.

The chain carries TRBV9 and TRBJ2-2, with D hard to call. The V end was cut by 2 bases, the J end by 3 bases, with 5 bases between. The CDR3 is 13 amino acids. In germline, CDR1 is SGDLS, CDR2 YYNGEE. The CDR3 is CASSVSDTGELFF. The CDR3 DNA follows: TGTGCCAGCAGCGTCTCGGACACCGGGGAGCTGTTTTTT. The full variable domain, its missing parts supplied by reference TRBV9 and TRBJ2-2, is DSGVTQTPKHLITATGQRVTLRCSPRSGDLSVYWYQQSLDQGLQFLIQYYNGEERAKGNILERFSAQQFPDLHSELNLSSLELGDSALYFCASSVSDTGELFFGEGSRLTVL.

The V call is TRBV28, the J call TRBJ1-5; no clear D. Germline values: CDR1 MDHEN, CDR2 SYDVKM. The CDR3 covers 15 residues. Trimming stripped 2 bases from V and 0 bases from J, with 8 bases between. CDR3 region: CASSLTQNSNQPQHF. Here the CDR3 DNA reads TGTGCCAGCAGTTTAACGCAGAATAGCAATCAGCCCCAGCATTTT.

The V call is TRBV28, the J call TRBJ1-4; the match to TRBD1 covers 9 bases. The CDR3 is made up of 12 amino acids. Germline V gene lookup returns CDR1 MDHEN and CDR2 SYDVKM. J lost 8 bases, V lost 8 bases, and 3 bases had no gene match. The CDR3 loop is CASGQGNEKLFF. DNA for the CDR3: TGTGCCAGCGGACAGGGGAACGAAAAACTGTTTTTT. Using reference TRBV28 and TRBJ1-4 for the parts outside the CDR3, the full variable domain is DVKVTQSSRYLVKRTGEKVFLECVQDMDHENMFWYRQDPGLGLRLIYFSYDVKMKEKGDIPEGYSVSREKKERFSLILESASTNQTSMYLCASGQGNEKLFFGSGTQLSVL.

The genes are TRBV27 and TRBJ2-7; 8 nucleotides match TRBD1. The CDR3 is made up of 16 amino acids. V shed 5 bases, J shed 4 bases, and the junction held 13 bases outside the gene matches. Germline-derived CDR1 and CDR2 are MNHEY and SMNVEV (reference sequence). The CDR3 region is CASSARVGQGSYEQYF. The CDR3 bases are TGTGCCAGCAGTGCACGTGTCGGACAGGGATCTTACGAGCAGTACTTC.

V is TRBV4-1 and J is TRBJ2-7; 12 bases match TRBD2. The J segment lost 4 bases and the V segment lost 5 bases, leaving 6 bases of the junction unmatched. The CDR3 totals 15 residues. Germline V gene lookup returns CDR1 MGHRA and CDR2 YSYEKL. The CDR3 bases are TGCGCCAGCAGCTTCCTAGCGGGGGGGACATACGAGCAGTACTTC. It codes for CASSFLAGGTYEQYF.

The chain uses TRBV11-3 and TRBJ2-3; TRBD2 is a possible D gene (5 bases). V was clipped by 4 bases and J by 2 bases, with 13 bases between them. This CDR3 comprises 15 residues. Germline CDR1 is SGHNT and CDR2 is YENEEA. CDR3 DNA sequence: TGTGCCAGCAGCTCACGAAGCGGATTCACAGATACGCAGTATTTT. Residues: CASSSRSGFTDTQYF. The entire variable domain, with the rest obtained from reference TRBV11-3 and TRBJ2-3, is as follows: EAGVVQSPRYKIIEKKQPVAFWCNPISGHNTLYWYLQNLGQGPELLIRYENEEAVDDSQLPKDRFSAERLKGVDSTLKIQPAELGDSAVYLCASSSRSGFTDTQYFGPGTRLTVL.

The chain uses TRBV5-1 and TRBJ1-1, with 8 bases aligning to TRBD1. From germline, CDR1 is SGHRS and CDR2 YFSETQ. The CDR3 runs to 17 residues. Unmatched junction bases numbered 13, after V lost 5 bases and J lost 1 base. In DNA form, the CDR3 reads TGCGCCAGCAGAGCCTCTCAGGGGGCCTGGGAGAACACTGAAGCTTTCTTT. Amino acids: CASRASQGAWENTEAFF. The complete variable domain, with remaining parts taken from reference TRBV5-1 and TRBJ1-1, reads KAGVTQTPRYLIKTRGQQVTLSCSPISGHRSVSWYQQTPGQGLQFLFEYFSETQRNKGNFPGRFSGRQFSNSRSEMNVSTLELGDSALYLCASRASQGAWENTEAFFGQGTRLTVV.

The chain uses TRBV29-1 and TRBJ1-1, with TRBD1 matching over 8 bases. The CDR3 is 13 amino acids. Per the germline V gene, CDR1 is SQVTM and CDR2 is ANQGSEA. V trimming: 7 bases; J trimming: 2 bases; junction bases outside the gene matches: 6. CDR3 coding DNA: TGCAGCGCTCCGGGACAGGTTAACACTGAAGCTTTCTTT. This translates into CSAPGQVNTEAFF.

The chain couples TRBV4-3 to TRBJ2-7, with 10 positions matching TRBD1. The CDR3 covers 15 residues. Trimming at V came to 4 bases and at J to 5 bases, leaving 8 bases not matched to a gene. Germline V CDR1 and CDR2: LGHNA, YSLEER. DNA for the CDR3: TGCGCCAGCAGCCGGGACAGGGGATTGGGGGACGAGCAGTACTTC. Its translation is CASSRDRGLGDEQYF.

This rearrangement joins TRBV5-6 to TRBJ1-2, with 10 bases fitting TRBD1. J was trimmed by 8 bases and V by 5 bases; bases with no gene match: 6. This CDR3 region has 13 residues. The V gene's germline CDR1 is SGHDT and CDR2 YYEEEE. CDR3 amino acids: CASRADRGHGYTF. CDR3 bases: TGTGCCAGCAGGGCCGACAGGGGGCACGGCTACACCTTC.

The chain recombines TRBV11-3 with TRBJ2-7, with D tentatively TRBD2 (6 bases). The CDR3 is 14 amino acids. The V gene's germline CDR1 is SGHNT and CDR2 YENEEA. Trimming shortened V by 0 bases and J by 2 bases, and 8 bases separated the two germline ends. The CDR3 DNA reads TGTGCCAGCAGCTTAGATTCGGGGGCCTACGAGCAGTACTTC. Translating it yields CASSLDSGAYEQYF.

J is TRBJ1-2 and V is TRBV5-5; possible D gene TRBD1, 5 bases. In germline, CDR1 is SGHKS, CDR2 YYEKEE (reference sequence). The CDR3 extends over 14 amino acids. V lost 0 bases and J 4 bases, leaving 10 bases between the germline ends. The CDR3 protein is CASSLGWGGYGYTF. For the CDR3, the DNA is TGTGCCAGCAGCTTGGGCTGGGGGGGCTATGGCTACACCTTC.

J is TRBJ2-5 and V is TRBV28; 8 positions match TRBD2. This CDR3 is built from 16 residues. The V gene's germline CDR1 is MDHEN and CDR2 SYDVKM. J lost 5 bases, V lost 8 bases, and 16 bases had no gene match. This CDR3 reads CASPRPGGGAMETQYF. Written as DNA, the CDR3 is TGTGCCAGCCCCCGCCCGGGGGGGGGCGCAATGGAGACCCAGTACTTC.

V and J are TRBV5-1 and TRBJ2-7, with D tentatively TRBD2 (7 bases). Trimming took off 1 base at V and 1 base at J, with 12 bases between the two ends. The germline V gene encodes CDR1 SGHRS and CDR2 YFSETQ. The CDR3 has 15 residues. This CDR3 reads CASSLRGAKSYEQYF. The CDR3 nucleotides read TGCGCCAGCAGCTTGCGGGGGGCCAAGTCCTACGAGCAGTACTTC.

V and J are TRBV7-2 and TRBJ2-5; the match to TRBD2 covers 8 bases. This CDR3 contains 17 residues. V lost 0 bases to trimming and J lost 3 bases; unmatched junction nucleotides: 9. CDR1 is SGHTA, CDR2 FQGNSA, per germline. The CDR3 reads CASSLAGGGGGKETQYF. CDR3 DNA sequence: TGTGCCAGCAGCTTAGCAGGGGGAGGCGGGGGGAAAGAGACCCAGTACTTC.

Written as DNA, the CDR3 is TGTGCCAGTAGTAAAGCTAGCGGGGTCTCCTACGAGCAGTACTTC. Encoded protein: CASSKASGVSYEQYF. The genes are TRBV19 and TRBJ2-7; TRBD2 agrees at 9 bases. Germline V CDR1 and CDR2: LNHDA, SQIVND (reference sequence). J lost 0 bases, V lost 4 bases, and 4 bases had no gene match. The CDR3 has 15 amino acids.